Presented here are 10 T cell receptor beta chains from one specimen sequenced in a study of immune evolution from preneoplasia to lung adenocarcinoma. Profiling relied on immunoSEQ multiplex PCR, and the TCRdb table lists in-frame clones only, not all of them. The sample includes thousands of clones, 80% of them seen just once. Sequenced input: FFPE minimally invasive lung adenocarcinoma tissue. The receptor source for this set is a person aged 60-79 years with lung adenocarcinoma.

This clone was recorded once. The V gene is TRBV15, the J gene TRBJ1-1; no clear D gene. V was trimmed by 0 bases and J by 0 bases, leaving 11 bases between them. The CDR3 spans 16 residues. CDR1 and CDR2 (germline): LNHNV, YYDKDF (reference sequence). The CDR3 DNA reads TGTGCCACCAGCAGAGATATTGGCGGCATGAACACTGAAGCTTTCTTT. Its protein is CATSRDIGGMNTEAFF.

The gene calls are TRBV30 and TRBJ2-1; no clear D gene. Germline V gene sequence: CDR1 GTSNPN, CDR2 SVGIG (reference sequence). The V and J ends lost 6 bases and 10 bases respectively, with 13 bases between them. CDR3 length equals 11 residues. This CDR3 reads CACNVGREQFF. CDR3 in DNA: TGTGCCTGCAACGTCGGACGGGAGCAGTTCTTC.

Only a few counts were recorded for this clone. The chain recombines TRBV2 with TRBJ2-7; D is undetermined. Trimming cost V 4 bases and J 0 bases, with 4 bases left between them. Germline CDR1 and CDR2: SNHLY and FYNNEI. The CDR3 sequence is 12 residues long. CDR3 sequence reads: CASSGASYEQYF. CDR3 nucleotide sequence: TGTGCCAGCAGTGGGGCCTCCTACGAGCAGTACTTC.

This clone was found a few times. This rearrangement joins TRBV9 to TRBJ1-1, with TRBD1 matching 9 bases. With 0 bases clipped from V and 6 bases from J, the junction kept 6 bases outside the gene matches. Germline CDR1 SGDLS, CDR2 YYNGEE. This CDR3 contains 15 residues. CDR3 sequence reads: CASSVAGTGRAEAFF. CDR3 nucleotide sequence: TGTGCCAGCAGCGTAGCTGGGACAGGGAGGGCTGAAGCTTTCTTT.

This clone was seen just once. The rearrangement joins TRBV21-1 to TRBJ1-2. TRBV21-1 is assigned pseudogene status. The CDR3 contains 13 residues. The CDR3, as DNA: TGTGCCATACTTATACTCTACTGGCGAGGCTACACCTTC. This encodes CAILILYWRGYTF.

The rearrangement links TRBV9 to TRBJ2-7, with 13 bases matching TRBD2. This CDR3 contains 15 residues. Per the germline V gene, CDR1 is SGDLS and CDR2 is YYNGEE. Unmatched junction bases numbered 4, after V lost 4 bases and J lost 3 bases. The DNA for the CDR3 is TGTGCCAGCAGCTCAGGGACTAGCGGGAACTACGAGCAGTACTTC. It codes for CASSSGTSGNYEQYF. The full variable domain, with the rest looked up from reference TRBV9 and TRBJ2-7, is DSGVTQTPKHLITATGQRVTLRCSPRSGDLSVYWYQQSLDQGLQFLIQYYNGEERAKGNILERFSAQQFPDLHSELNLSSLELGDSALYFCASSSGTSGNYEQYFGPGTRLTVT.

The CDR3 loop is CAWSRGTVNTEAFF. The DNA for the CDR3 is TGTGCCTGGAGTCGGGGGACAGTGAACACTGAAGCTTTCTTT. This rearrangement joins TRBV30 to TRBJ1-1; 7 bases fit TRBD1. The CDR3 runs 14 residues. Germline values: CDR1 GTSNPN, CDR2 SVGIG (reference sequence). With 2 bases clipped from V and 0 bases from J, the junction kept 3 bases outside the gene matches.

The V gene is TRBV29-1, the J gene TRBJ1-2, with D uncertain. V lost 3 bases and J 5 bases, leaving 13 bases between the germline ends. This CDR3 spans 13 amino acids. Per germline, CDR1 SQVTM and CDR2 ANQGSEA. The CDR3 loop is CSVDSVRGYGYTF. DNA of the CDR3: TGCAGCGTTGACTCGGTCCGCGGGTATGGCTACACCTTC.

The chain joins TRBV6-1 to TRBJ1-4; the D gene is possibly TRBD1 (6 bases). Germline-derived CDR1 and CDR2 are MNHNS and SASEGT. Trimming took 7 bases from V and 14 from J, leaving 20 bases between them. There are 13 residues in the CDR3. The CDR3 DNA is TGTGCCAGCACCCCCACTCTACAGGGTACCCTGTTTTTT. Amino acid sequence: CASTPTLQGTLFF.

The rearrangement uses TRBV6-4 and TRBJ1-1, with D uncertain. The CDR3 is 13 amino acids. The V gene's germline CDR1 is MRHNA and CDR2 SNTAGT. V dropped 6 bases and J dropped 0 bases, with 8 bases sitting between them. The CDR3 DNA sequence: TGTGCCAGCAGCGCTCAGTTGAACACTGAAGCTTTCTTT. Residues: CASSAQLNTEAFF.